This T cell receptor beta chain is drawn from a study of molecular identifiers for immune sequencing clone quantification. Findings of the study overall: It was shown that clones above 20 RNA copies held over 99% of effector molecules, but under 1% in naive cells.

V was shortened by 2 bases and J by 2 bases, with 6 bases between the two germline ends. CDR3 length: 13 residues. CDR1 SGDLS and CDR2 YYNGEE come from the germline V gene. This clonotype showed up just a few times. Its antigen is currently unknown. Preparation of naive CD8 libraries involved 20,000 to 1,000,000 sorted cells and 10%, 30% or 50% RNA. TCRdb redid the calling of the PCR reads with MiXCR, one entry per CDR3 protein. This sample has around 320,000 distinct CDR3 sequences, with 24% found just once. Input material: naive CD8+ T cells from blood, with Jurkat cell RNA spiked in. Subset defined: FACS-sorted CD8+CD4-CCR7+CD45RA+ naive T cells. The receptor's source is a human donor in good health. Some libraries in this study had Jurkat cell RNA spiked in. The chain is built from TRBV9 and TRBJ2-3; D gene uncertain. CDR3 sequence (DNA): TGTGCCAGCAGCGTCATGACCACAGATACGCAGTATTTT. This sequence encodes CASSVMTTDTQYF.